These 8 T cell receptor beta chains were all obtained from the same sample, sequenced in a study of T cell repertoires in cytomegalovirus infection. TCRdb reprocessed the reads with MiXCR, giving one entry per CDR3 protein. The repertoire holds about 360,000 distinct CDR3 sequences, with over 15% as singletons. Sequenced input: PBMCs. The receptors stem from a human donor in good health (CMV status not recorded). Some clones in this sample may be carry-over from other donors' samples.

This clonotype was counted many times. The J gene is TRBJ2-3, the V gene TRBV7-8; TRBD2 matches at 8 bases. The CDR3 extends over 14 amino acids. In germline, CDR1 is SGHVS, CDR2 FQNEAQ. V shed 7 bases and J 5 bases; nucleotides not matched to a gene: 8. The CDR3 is CASTGGRAQDTQYF. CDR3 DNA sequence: TGTGCCAGCACGGGAGGGAGGGCCCAAGATACGCAGTATTTT. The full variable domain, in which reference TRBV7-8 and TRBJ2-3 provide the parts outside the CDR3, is GAGVSQSPRYKVAKRGQDVALRCDPISGHVSLFWYQQALGQGPEFLTYFQNEAQLDKSGLPSDRFFAERPEGSVSTLKIQRTQQEDSAVYLCASTGGRAQDTQYFGPGTRLTVL.

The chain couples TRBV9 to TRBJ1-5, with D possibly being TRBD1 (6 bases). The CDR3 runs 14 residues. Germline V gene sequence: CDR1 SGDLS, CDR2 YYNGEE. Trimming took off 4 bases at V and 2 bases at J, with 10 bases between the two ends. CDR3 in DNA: TGTGCCAGCAGCCTGGACAGTCGCAATCAGCCCCAGCATTTT. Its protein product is CASSLDSRNQPQHF.

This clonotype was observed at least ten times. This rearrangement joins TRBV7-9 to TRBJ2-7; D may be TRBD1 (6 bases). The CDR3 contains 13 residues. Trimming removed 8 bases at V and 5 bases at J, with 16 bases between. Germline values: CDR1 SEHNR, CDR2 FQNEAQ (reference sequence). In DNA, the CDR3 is TGTGCCAGCTGGGATGGCAGGGGAAACGAGCAGTACTTC. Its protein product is CASWDGRGNEQYF.

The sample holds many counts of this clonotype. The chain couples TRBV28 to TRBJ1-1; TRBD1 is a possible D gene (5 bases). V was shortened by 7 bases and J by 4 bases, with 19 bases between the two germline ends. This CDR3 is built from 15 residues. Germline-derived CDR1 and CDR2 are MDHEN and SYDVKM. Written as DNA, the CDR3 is TGTGCCAGCACCCTTCTCTTGCGAGGGGCCACTGAAGCTTTCTTT. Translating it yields CASTLLLRGATEAFF.

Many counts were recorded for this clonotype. The CDR3 spells CASSWATYRVSYGYTF. The CDR3 region has the DNA TGTGCCAGCAGCTGGGCGACCTACAGGGTTAGCTATGGCTACACCTTC. The chain employs TRBV7-2 and TRBJ1-2; perhaps TRBD1 as D (6 bases). The germline gives CDR1 SGHTA, CDR2 FQGNSA. The CDR3 runs 16 residues. Deletions cut 4 bases from V and 4 bases from J, with 19 bases between.

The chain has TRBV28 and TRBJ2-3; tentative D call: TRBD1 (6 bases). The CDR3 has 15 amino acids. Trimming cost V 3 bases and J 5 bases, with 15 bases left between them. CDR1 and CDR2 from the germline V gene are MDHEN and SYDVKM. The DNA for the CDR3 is TGTGCCAGCAGTTTTCCAGTGGGGGCCAAAGATACGCAGTATTTT. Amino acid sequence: CASSFPVGAKDTQYF.

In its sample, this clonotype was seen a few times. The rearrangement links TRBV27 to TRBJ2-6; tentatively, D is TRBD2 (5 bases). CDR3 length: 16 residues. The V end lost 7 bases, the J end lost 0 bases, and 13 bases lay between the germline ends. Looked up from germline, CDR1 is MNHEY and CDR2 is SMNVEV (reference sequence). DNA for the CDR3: TGTGCCAGCACCGCCGCCGGGGACTCTGGGGCCAACGTCCTGACTTTC. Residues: CASTAAGDSGANVLTF.

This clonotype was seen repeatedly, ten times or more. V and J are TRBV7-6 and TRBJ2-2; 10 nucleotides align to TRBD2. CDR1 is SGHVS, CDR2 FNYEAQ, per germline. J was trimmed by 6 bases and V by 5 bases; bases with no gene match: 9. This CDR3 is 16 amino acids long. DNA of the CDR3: TGTGCCAGCAGCCAGGGAGCGGGGGGGCTGTCCGGGGAGCTGTTTTTT. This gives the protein CASSQGAGGLSGELFF. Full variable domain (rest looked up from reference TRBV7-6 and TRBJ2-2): GAGVSQSPRYKVTKRGQDVALRCDPISGHVSLYWYRQALGQGPEFLTYFNYEAQQDKSGLPNDRFSAERPEGSISTLTIQRTEQRDSAMYRCASSQGAGGLSGELFFGEGSRLTVL.